This TCR beta chain emerged from a study of T cell responses to AZD1222 COVID-19 vaccine. Measured with immunoSEQ multiplex PCR; TCRdb has only the in-frame clones, and not every one. Of roughly 83,000 clones listed, more than 70% are singletons. Germline CDR1 MDHEN, CDR2 SYDVKM. The CDR3 extends over 13 amino acids. With 2 bases removed from V and 7 bases from J, the gap between germline ends came to 11 bases. The sequence derives from an adult in good health. The sample consisted of peripheral blood, taken on day 0 of AZD1222 vaccination. The chain recombines TRBV28 with TRBJ1-2; D is ambiguous. CDR3 residues: CASSLTSLAGYTF. The CDR3 region has the DNA TGTGCCAGCAGTTTAACGAGTCTTGCTGGCTACACCTTC.